This T cell receptor beta chain stems from a study of T cells in tuberculosis. Study-wide background: The T cells targeted glucose monomycolate, a mycobacterial lipid, via CD1B.

Per germline, CDR1 SGHTA and CDR2 FQGNSA. The CDR3 spans 16 residues. The germline V and J ends were trimmed by 4 bases and 4 bases, with 19 bases remaining between them. Profiling relied on immunoSEQ multiplex PCR, and the TCRdb table lists in-frame clones only, not all of them. The table shows roughly 34,000 clones, with approximately 96% occurring only once. Sequencing was carried out using PBMCs. The source is a donor aged 10-30 years with latent tuberculosis or without tuberculosis infection. The V call is TRBV7-2, the J call TRBJ1-2; no firm D call. DNA of the CDR3: TGTGCCAGCAGCTCGCCCAGCCGCGGGGTCCGCTATGGCTACACCTTC. Encoded protein: CASSSPSRGVRYGYTF.